These T cell receptor beta chains were read from a single sample in a study of shared clonotypes between healthy human individuals. The table came from immunoSEQ multiplex PCR; TCRdb's copy has only in-frame clones and leaves some out. The table shows 950,000 to 1,100,000 clones, with more than 75% occurring only once. The sequencing sample was made of memory CD4+ T cells from PBMCs. The receptors derive from a man aged 18 to 29 in good health. Some clones in this sample may be carry-over from other donors' samples. CDR3s include the opening cysteine and the closing phenylalanine or tryptophan. Each record gives: J gene, D gene, V gene, clone size, CDR3 DNA, CDR3 protein. A D gene is named only where the DNA matches it firmly. The size of a clone is reported for some rows only, either as once, few or many, or as a class for expanded clones.

TRBJ1-5,.,TRBV10-3,.,TGTGCCATCAGTGAGTCGAGCGCGGGCGGTTGGGGGAATCAGCCCCAGCATTTT,CAISESSAGGWGNQPQHF
TRBJ2-1,.,TRBV5-4,.,TGTGCCAGCAGCTTGTGGACGGTTGACAATGAGCAGTTCTTC,CASSLWTVDNEQFF
TRBJ1-1,.,TRBV5-1,.,TGCGCCAGCAGCCCCGGACTTAACGGTTACATGAACACTGAAGCTTTCTTT,CASSPGLNGYMNTEAFF
TRBJ2-1,TRBD2,TRBV7-2,.,TGTGCCAGCAGCCAGGGGACTAGCAGTTGGAATGAGCAGTTCTTC,CASSQGTSSWNEQFF
TRBJ1-1,.,TRBV18,.,TGTGCCAGCTCACCACCCGACTTGTTGGGCACTGAAGCTTTCTTT,CASSPPDLLGTEAFF
TRBJ1-1,.,TRBV28,many,TGTGCCAGCAGTTCTCCACAGGGAGGAAGCACTGAAGCTTTCTTT,CASSSPQGGSTEAFF
TRBJ1-5,.,TRBV5-4,.,TGTGCCAGCAGCTTGGCGGGGAGCGGCAATCAGCCCCAGCATTTT,CASSLAGSGNQPQHF
TRBJ2-3,TRBD2,TRBV5-4,many,TGTGCCAGCAGCGCGGGACTAGCGGGTATCACAGATACGCAGTATTTT,CASSAGLAGITDTQYF
TRBJ2-2,.,TRBV7-3,.,TGTGCCAGCAGCCCCAAAGGGGGTTACACCGGGGAGCTGTTTTTT,CASSPKGGYTGELFF
TRBJ1-2,.,TRBV7-2,.,TGTGCCAGCAGCTTAGGCCAGAACTATGGCTACACCTTC,CASSLGQNYGYTF